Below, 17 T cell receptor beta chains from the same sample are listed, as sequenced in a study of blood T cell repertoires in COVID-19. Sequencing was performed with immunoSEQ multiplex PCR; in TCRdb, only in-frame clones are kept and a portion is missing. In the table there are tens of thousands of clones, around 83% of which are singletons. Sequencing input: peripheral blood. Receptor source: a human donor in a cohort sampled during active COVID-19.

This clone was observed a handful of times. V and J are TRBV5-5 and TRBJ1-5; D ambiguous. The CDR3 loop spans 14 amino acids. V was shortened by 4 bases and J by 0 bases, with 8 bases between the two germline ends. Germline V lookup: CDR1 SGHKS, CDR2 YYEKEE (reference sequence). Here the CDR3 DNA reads TGTGCCAGCAGCCGCACAAATAGCAATCAGCCCCAGCATTTT. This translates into CASSRTNSNQPQHF.

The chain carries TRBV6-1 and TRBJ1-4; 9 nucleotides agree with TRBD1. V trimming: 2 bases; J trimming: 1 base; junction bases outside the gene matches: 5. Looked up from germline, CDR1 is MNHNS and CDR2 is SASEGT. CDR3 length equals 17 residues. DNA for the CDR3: TGTGCCAGCAGTGAACAGGACAGGGGAAGAACTAATGAAAAACTGTTTTTT. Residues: CASSEQDRGRTNEKLFF.

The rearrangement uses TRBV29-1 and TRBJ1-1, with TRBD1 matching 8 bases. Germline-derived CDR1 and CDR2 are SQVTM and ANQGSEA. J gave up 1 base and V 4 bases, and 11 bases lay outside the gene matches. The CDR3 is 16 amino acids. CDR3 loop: CSVGKGQGARNTEAFF. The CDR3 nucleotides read TGCAGCGTTGGGAAGGGCCAGGGGGCCAGGAACACTGAAGCTTTCTTT.

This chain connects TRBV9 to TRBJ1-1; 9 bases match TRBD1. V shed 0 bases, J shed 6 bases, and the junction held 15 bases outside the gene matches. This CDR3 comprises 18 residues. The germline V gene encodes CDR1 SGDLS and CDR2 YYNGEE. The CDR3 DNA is TGTGCCAGCAGCGTAGGAGAGGGGACAGGGAGCTGGGACTCTGAAGCTTTCTTT. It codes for CASSVGEGTGSWDSEAFF.

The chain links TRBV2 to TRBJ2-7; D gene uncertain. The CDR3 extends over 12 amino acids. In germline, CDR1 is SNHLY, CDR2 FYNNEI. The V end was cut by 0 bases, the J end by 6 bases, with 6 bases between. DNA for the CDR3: TGTGCCAGCAGTGAAGCCGAGCTCGAGCAGTACTTC. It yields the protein CASSEAELEQYF. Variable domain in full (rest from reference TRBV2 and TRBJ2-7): EPEVTQTPSHQVTQMGQEVILRCVPISNHLYFYWYRQILGQKVEFLVSFYNNEISEKSEIFDDQFSVERPDGSNFTLKIRSTKLEDSAMYFCASSEAELEQYFGPGTRLTVT.

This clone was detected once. CDR3 sequence reads: CASSKDRTTGELFF. Written as DNA, the CDR3 is TGTGCCAGCAGCAAGGACAGGACCACCGGGGAGCTGTTTTTT. V is TRBV11-3 and J is TRBJ2-2; 7 bases map to TRBD1. Germline loops: CDR1 SGHNT, CDR2 YENEEA. This CDR3 has 14 amino acids. Trimming cost V 5 bases and J 4 bases; bases outside gene matches: 4.

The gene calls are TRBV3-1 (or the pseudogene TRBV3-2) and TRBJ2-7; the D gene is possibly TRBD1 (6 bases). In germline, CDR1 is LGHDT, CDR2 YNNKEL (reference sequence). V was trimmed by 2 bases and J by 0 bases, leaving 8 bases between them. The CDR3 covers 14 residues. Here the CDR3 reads CASSQQGTSYEQYF. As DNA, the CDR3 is TGTGCCAGCAGCCAACAGGGGACCTCCTACGAGCAGTACTTC.

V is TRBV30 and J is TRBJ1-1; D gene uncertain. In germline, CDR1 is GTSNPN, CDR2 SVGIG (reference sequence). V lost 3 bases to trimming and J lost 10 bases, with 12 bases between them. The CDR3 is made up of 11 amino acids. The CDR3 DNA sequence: TGTGCCTGGAGGAAAGTGGAGGGAGCTTTCTTT. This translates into CAWRKVEGAFF.

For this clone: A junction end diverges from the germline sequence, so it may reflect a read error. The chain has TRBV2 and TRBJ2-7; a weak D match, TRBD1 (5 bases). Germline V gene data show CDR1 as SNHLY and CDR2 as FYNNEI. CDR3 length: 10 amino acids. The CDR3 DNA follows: TGTGCCAGCGGCGACAGAGTATCCTCCTTC. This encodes CASGDRVSSF. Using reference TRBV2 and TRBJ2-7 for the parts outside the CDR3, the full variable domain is EPEVTQTPSHQVTQMGQEVILRCVPISNHLYFYWYRQILGQKVEFLVSFYNNEISEKSEIFDDQFSVERPDGSNFTLKIRSTKLEDSAMYFCASGDRVSSFGPGTRLTVT.

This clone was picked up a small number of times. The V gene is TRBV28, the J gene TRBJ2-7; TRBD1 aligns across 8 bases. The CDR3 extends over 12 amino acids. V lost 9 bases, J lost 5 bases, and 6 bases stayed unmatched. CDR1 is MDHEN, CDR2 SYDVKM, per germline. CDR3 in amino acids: CASGQGGDEQYF. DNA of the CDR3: TGTGCCAGTGGACAGGGCGGCGACGAGCAGTACTTC.

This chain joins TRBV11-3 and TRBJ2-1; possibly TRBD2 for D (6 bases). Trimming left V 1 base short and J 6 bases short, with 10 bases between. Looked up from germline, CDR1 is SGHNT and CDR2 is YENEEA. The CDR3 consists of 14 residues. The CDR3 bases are TGTGCCAGCAGCTTAGCGGGAGAGGTCAATGAGCAGTTCTTC. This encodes CASSLAGEVNEQFF.

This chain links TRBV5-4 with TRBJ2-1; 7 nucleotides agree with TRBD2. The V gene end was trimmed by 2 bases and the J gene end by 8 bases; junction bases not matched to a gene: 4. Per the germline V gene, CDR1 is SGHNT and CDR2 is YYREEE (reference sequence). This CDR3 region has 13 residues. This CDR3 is CASSLSSGHEQFF. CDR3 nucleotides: TGTGCCAGCAGCTTATCTAGCGGCCATGAGCAGTTCTTC. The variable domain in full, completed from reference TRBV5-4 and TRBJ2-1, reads ETGVTQSPTHLIKTRGQQVTLRCSSQSGHNTVSWYQQALGQGPQFIFQYYREEENGRGNFPPRFSGLQFPNYSSELNVNALELDDSALYLCASSLSSGHEQFFGPGTRLTVL.

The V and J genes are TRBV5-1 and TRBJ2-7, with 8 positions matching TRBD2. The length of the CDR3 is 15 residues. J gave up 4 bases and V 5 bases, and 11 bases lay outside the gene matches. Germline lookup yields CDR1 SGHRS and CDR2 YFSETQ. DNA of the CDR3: TGCGCCAGCAGTTCTGCAGCGGGAGTAGTATACGAGCAGTACTTC. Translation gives CASSSAAGVVYEQYF.

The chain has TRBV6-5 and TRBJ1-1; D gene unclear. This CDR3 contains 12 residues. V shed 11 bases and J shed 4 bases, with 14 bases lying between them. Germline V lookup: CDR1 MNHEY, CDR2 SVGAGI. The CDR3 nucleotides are TGTGCCGCAGAAGCTCGGGGCACTGAAGCTTTCTTT. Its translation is CAAEARGTEAFF.

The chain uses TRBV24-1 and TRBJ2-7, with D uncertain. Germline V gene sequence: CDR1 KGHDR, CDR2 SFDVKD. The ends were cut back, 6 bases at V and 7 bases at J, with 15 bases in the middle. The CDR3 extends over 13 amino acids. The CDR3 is CATSWKQKWEQYF. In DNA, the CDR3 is TGTGCCACCAGTTGGAAACAGAAGTGGGAGCAGTACTTC.

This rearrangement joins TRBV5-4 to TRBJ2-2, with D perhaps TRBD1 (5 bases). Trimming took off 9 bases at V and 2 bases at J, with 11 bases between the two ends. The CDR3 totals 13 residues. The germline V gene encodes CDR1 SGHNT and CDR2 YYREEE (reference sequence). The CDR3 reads CATTDRNTGELFF. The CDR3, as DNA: TGTGCCACTACCGACAGAAACACCGGGGAGCTGTTTTTT.

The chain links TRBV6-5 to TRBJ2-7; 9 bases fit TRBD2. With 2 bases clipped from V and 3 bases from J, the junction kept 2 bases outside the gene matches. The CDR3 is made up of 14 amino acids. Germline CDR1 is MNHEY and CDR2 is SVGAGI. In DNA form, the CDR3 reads TGTGCCAGCAGTTACGGCGGGAGGGACTACGAGCAGTACTTC. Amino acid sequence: CASSYGGRDYEQYF.